One and the same sample provided the 27 T cell receptor beta chains below, sequenced in a study of blood T cell repertoires in COVID-19. The repertoire was sequenced with immunoSEQ multiplex PCR; TCRdb's copy has only in-frame clones and lacks some. The table records 350,000 to 400,000 clones, approximately 87% of them present only once. The sequenced sample consisted of PBMCs or T cells enriched from blood (not recorded which). These receptors all come from a woman younger than 45 with acute COVID-19.

This chain connects TRBV9 to TRBJ2-3, with 9 bases matching TRBD2. J was trimmed by 6 bases and V by 3 bases; bases with no gene match: 14. Germline CDR1 is SGDLS and CDR2 is YYNGEE. The CDR3 totals 17 residues. The CDR3 nucleotides are TGTGCCAGCAGCGCCCCCCTGGCGGGGGGGCCATCTGATACGCAGTATTTT. Amino acid sequence: CASSAPLAGGPSDTQYF.

The rearrangement joins TRBV30 to TRBJ2-2; tentatively, D is TRBD2 (6 bases). The germline V and J ends were trimmed by 7 bases and 1 base, with 13 bases remaining between them. Germline V CDR1 and CDR2: GTSNPN, SVGIG (reference sequence). The CDR3 length is 14 residues. This CDR3 is CALAGIQNTGELFF. The CDR3 coding sequence is TGTGCCTTGGCGGGGATCCAGAACACCGGGGAGCTGTTTTTT.

Comment on this clone: Other DNA sequences in this sample translate to the same CDR3. The chain employs TRBV6-5 and TRBJ1-5, with 7 bases identical to TRBD1. After removal of 8 bases from V and 1 base from J, the junction contained 2 bases not matched to a gene. CDR3 size: 13 residues. The germline gives CDR1 MNHEY, CDR2 SVGAGI. The CDR3 sequence is CASRDRSNQPQHF. In nucleotides, the CDR3 is TGTGCCAGCCGGGACAGAAGCAATCAGCCCCAGCATTTT.

V gene TRBV6-5 combines with J gene TRBJ1-1, with 7 nucleotides matching TRBD1. The V gene's germline CDR1 is MNHEY and CDR2 SVGAGI. V lost 2 bases and J lost 9; bases outside the gene matches: 12. This CDR3 is built from 15 residues. CDR3 in amino acids: CASSYPVGQVIKAFF. The CDR3 region has the DNA TGTGCCAGCAGTTACCCCGTCGGACAGGTTATTAAAGCTTTCTTT.

The V and J genes are TRBV24-1 and TRBJ1-1; 8 nucleotides agree with TRBD1. The CDR3 has 15 amino acids. Looked up from germline, CDR1 is KGHDR and CDR2 is SFDVKD. Trimming removed 4 bases from V and 0 bases from J; junction bases left unmatched: 3. In DNA form, the CDR3 reads TGTGCCACCAGTGAGTCAGGGGGCATGAACACTGAAGCTTTCTTT. Residues: CATSESGGMNTEAFF.

The gene calls are TRBV7-3 and TRBJ2-1; tentative D call: TRBD2 (5 bases). This CDR3 has 15 amino acids. CDR1 is SGHTA and CDR2 is FQGTGA in the germline V gene. V was cut by 3 bases and J by 0 bases, with 9 bases left in between. CDR3 residues: CASSFRGSSYNEQFF. In DNA, the CDR3 is TGTGCCAGCAGCTTCCGGGGAAGCTCCTACAATGAGCAGTTCTTC.

This sequence joins TRBV7-8 and TRBJ1-6; TRBD1 might be the D (5 bases). The CDR3 has 13 residues. V was cut by 11 bases and J by 8 bases, with 16 bases left in between. Germline CDR1 and CDR2: SGHVS and FQNEAQ. Here the CDR3 DNA reads TGTGCCGGGGCAGCACGCCTCCATTCACCCCTCCACTTT. It codes for CAGAARLHSPLHF.

This clone was observed once. V usage is TRBV5-1 and J usage is TRBJ1-4; the match to TRBD1 covers 7 bases. The V gene's germline CDR1 is SGHRS and CDR2 YFSETQ. The CDR3 length is 16 residues. The junction had 4 bases not matched to a gene; V was cut back by 2 bases and J by 0 bases. CDR3 DNA sequence: TGCGCCAGCAGCTTATGGCAGGGGGCAACTAATGAAAAACTGTTTTTT. It codes for CASSLWQGATNEKLFF.

This clone came up once. This sequence joins TRBV9 and TRBJ2-7; TRBD2 aligns across 8 bases. The ends lost 3 bases at V and 0 bases at J; junction bases unmatched: 5. In germline, CDR1 is SGDLS, CDR2 YYNGEE. The CDR3 covers 15 residues. CDR3 residues: CASSAGGGTSYEQYF. In nucleotides, the CDR3 is TGTGCCAGCAGCGCGGGAGGGGGGACCTCCTACGAGCAGTACTTC.

This clone was seen only once. The junction departs from germline at one end; a sequencing error may be responsible. The chain joins TRBV29-1 to TRBJ1-1; 9 positions agree with TRBD1. The CDR3 spans 14 residues. Germline assignment: CDR1 SQVTM and CDR2 ANQGSEA. CDR3 coding DNA: TGCAGCGTCGAAGGGGAGACAGGGGGCACTGAAGCTTTCTTT. Translating it yields CSVEGETGGTEAFF.

This clone was counted once. The chain has TRBV29-1 and TRBJ1-2; TRBD1 aligns across 7 bases. The germline V gene has CDR1 SQVTM and CDR2 ANQGSEA. J gave up 8 bases and V 6 bases, and 12 bases lay outside the gene matches. The CDR3 runs 13 residues. CDR3 sequence: CSVATGQMRGYTF. CDR3 in DNA: TGCAGCGTAGCTACGGGACAGATGAGAGGCTACACCTTC.

J is TRBJ2-3 and V is TRBV7-9, with 7 bases matching TRBD2. Unmatched junction bases numbered 13, after V lost 8 bases and J lost 5 bases. This CDR3 has 15 residues. Germline lookup yields CDR1 SEHNR and CDR2 FQNEAQ (reference sequence). The CDR3 coding sequence is TGTGCCAGCCGGGATCGCTGGGAGGGGAAAGATACGCAGTATTTT. The encoded protein is CASRDRWEGKDTQYF.

The rearrangement links TRBV7-9 to TRBJ2-5, with D perhaps matching TRBD1 (6 bases). The CDR3 length is 15 residues. Germline values: CDR1 SEHNR, CDR2 FQNEAQ (reference sequence). The ends were cut back, 5 bases at V and 2 bases at J, with 15 bases in the middle. CDR3 sequence (DNA): TGTGCCAGCAGCCCGGTTGGGGGCCCTCAAGAGACCCAGTACTTC. The encoded protein is CASSPVGGPQETQYF.

The V call is TRBV6-2 or TRBV6-3, the J call TRBJ2-3; D gene unclear. Trimming took 4 bases from V and 5 from J, leaving 10 bases between them. The CDR3 is 13 residues long. The germline gives CDR1 MNHEY, CDR2 SVGEGT. CDR3 sequence (DNA): TGTGCCAGCAGTTCCCATGCAGGAGATACGCAGTATTTT. It yields the protein CASSSHAGDTQYF.

J is TRBJ2-7 and V is TRBV21-1; the D call of TRBD1 is as the table states it, not checked on the DNA. TRBV21-1 is shown as a pseudogene. The CDR3 has 15 residues. The CDR3 protein is CASSKERQGAYEQYF. In DNA form, the CDR3 reads TGTGCCAGCAGCAAAGAAAGACAGGGGGCTTACGAGCAGTACTTC.

The rearrangement links TRBV3-1 (or the pseudogene TRBV3-2) to TRBJ1-1; no reliable D call. V was cut by 2 bases and J by 0 bases, with 7 bases left in between. This CDR3 has 14 amino acids. Germline V gene data show CDR1 as LGHDT and CDR2 as YNNKEL (reference sequence). CDR3 coding DNA: TGTGCCAGCAGCCAATGGAGTTTGAACACTGAAGCTTTCTTT. Its protein is CASSQWSLNTEAFF.

V usage is TRBV5-1 and J usage is TRBJ2-5; D unresolved. The CDR3 runs to 14 residues. The V gene lost 1 base and the J gene lost 3 bases, with 10 bases spanning the gap. Germline CDR1 SGHRS, CDR2 YFSETQ. The CDR3 sequence: CASSLWHSKETQYF. The CDR3, as DNA: TGCGCCAGCAGCTTGTGGCACAGCAAAGAGACCCAGTACTTC.

V and J are TRBV7-3 and TRBJ2-1; unclear D gene. The CDR3 runs to 15 residues. The germline gives CDR1 SGHTA, CDR2 FQGTGA. V was clipped by 1 base and J by 0 bases, with 7 bases between them. CDR3 nucleotide sequence: TGTGCCAGCAGCTTAATGCCACTCTCCTACAATGAGCAGTTCTTC. It specifies CASSLMPLSYNEQFF.

The rearrangement links TRBV18 to TRBJ1-1; D is possibly TRBD1 (5 bases). Trimming removed 5 bases at V and 0 bases at J, with 7 bases between. The germline V gene has CDR1 KGHSH and CDR2 LQKENI. The CDR3 contains 13 residues. This chain's CDR3 is CASSAGVNTEAFF. CDR3 coding DNA: TGTGCCAGCTCAGCGGGGGTGAACACTGAAGCTTTCTTT.

The V call is TRBV27, the J call TRBJ1-6; TRBD1 matches at 7 bases. Germline CDR1 reads MNHEY; CDR2 reads SMNVEV (reference sequence). The CDR3 spans 14 residues. After removal of 7 bases from V and 10 bases from J, the junction contained 10 bases not matched to a gene. CDR3 bases: TGTGCCAGCACCAAGACAGGGCAGGAATCACCCCTCCACTTT. This gives the protein CASTKTGQESPLHF.

The J gene is TRBJ1-5, the V gene TRBV2; 9 nucleotides match TRBD1. The length of the CDR3 is 15 residues. V shed 6 bases and J 2 bases; nucleotides not matched to a gene: 5. Germline V gene lookup returns CDR1 SNHLY and CDR2 FYNNEI. In nucleotides, the CDR3 is TGTGCCAGCAGGCACCGGGACAGGGGCAATCAGCCCCAGCATTTT. Translating gives CASRHRDRGNQPQHF.

This sequence joins TRBV3-1 (or the pseudogene TRBV3-2) and TRBJ2-1, with D possibly being TRBD2 (5 bases). CDR3 size: 17 residues. Germline CDR1 and CDR2: LGHDT and YNNKEL (reference sequence). V was pared by 2 bases and J by 0 bases, with 14 bases between. CDR3 residues: CASSQHDSESSYNEQFF. CDR3 in DNA: TGTGCCAGCAGCCAACACGATAGCGAGAGCTCCTACAATGAGCAGTTCTTC.

The chain carries TRBV4-2 and TRBJ2-7, with D possibly TRBD1 on 6 matching bases. The CDR3 covers 14 residues. Germline assignment: CDR1 LGHNA and CDR2 YNFKEQ. Between the trimmed V and J ends, which lost 1 base and 3 bases, there was a span of 10 bases. CDR3 residues: CASSQGRDNYEQYF. CDR3 coding DNA: TGTGCCAGCAGCCAAGGACGGGACAACTACGAGCAGTACTTC.

The V and J genes are TRBV18 and TRBJ1-2; 10 bases map to TRBD1. Trimming took 4 bases from V and 8 from J; bases not matched to a gene: 7. CDR1 KGHSH and CDR2 LQKENI come from the germline V gene. This CDR3 has 14 amino acids. The CDR3: CASSRTGTGAGYTF. The CDR3 DNA reads as TGTGCCAGCTCACGGACCGGGACAGGGGCCGGCTACACCTTC.

The chain combines TRBV19 with TRBJ1-4, with 9 bases fitting TRBD1. The CDR3 has 15 amino acids. The V gene end was trimmed by 4 bases and the J gene end by 8 bases; junction bases not matched to a gene: 8. From germline, CDR1 is LNHDA and CDR2 SQIVND (reference sequence). The CDR3 loop is CASSTLGTGQEKLFF. CDR3 in DNA: TGTGCCAGTAGTACACTAGGGACAGGGCAAGAAAAACTGTTTTTT. Filled out from reference TRBV19 and TRBJ1-4, the complete variable domain reads DGGITQSPKYLFRKEGQNVTLSCEQNLNHDAMYWYRQDPGQGLRLIYYSQIVNDFQKGDIAEGYSVSREKKESFPLTVTSAQKNPTAFYLCASSTLGTGQEKLFFGSGTQLSVL.

The DNA for the CDR3 is TGCGCCAGCAGCCCGGGACAGGGTTTCAATCAGCCCCAGCATTTT. Translated, it gives CASSPGQGFNQPQHF. The chain combines TRBV5-1 with TRBJ1-5; the match to TRBD1 covers 9 bases. The CDR3 covers 15 residues. Germline CDR1 and CDR2: SGHRS and YFSETQ. V gave up 4 bases and J gave up 3 bases; unmatched junction bases: 5.

The chain has TRBV5-1 and TRBJ1-3; unclear D gene. The V end was cut by 0 bases, the J end by 2 bases, with 6 bases between. The CDR3 is made up of 14 amino acids. Per the germline V gene, CDR1 is SGHRS and CDR2 is YFSETQ. The CDR3 DNA reads as TGCGCCAGCAGCTTGGACGGGACTGGAAACACCATATATTTT. This gives the protein CASSLDGTGNTIYF.